Shown below are 2 T cell receptor beta chains from a single sample sequenced in a study of cytomegalovirus exposure and HLA in healthy donors. Primers included in the PCR were 60 Vbeta and 13 Jbeta primers. Clones were read by immunoSEQ multiplex PCR, and TCRdb kept only the in-frame ones, dropping some. The sample gives almost 200,000 clones, 79% of which show up once; approximately 4.7% is in the top ten. The sequenced sample was PBMCs. These receptors all stem from a woman in her 30s in good health and CMV-seropositive.

The genes are TRBV29-1 and TRBJ2-3; 9 nucleotides match TRBD2. The V and J ends lost 7 bases and 3 bases, in that order; junction bases with no gene match: 11. This CDR3 has 15 residues. In germline, CDR1 is SQVTM, CDR2 ANQGSEA. CDR3 nucleotide sequence: TGCAGCGCCAGTAGCGGGGGAAGTTTTACAGATACGCAGTATTTT. It codes for CSASSGGSFTDTQYF.

The chain carries TRBV14 and TRBJ1-2; tentatively, D is TRBD1 (5 bases). The germline V gene has CDR1 SGHDN and CDR2 FVKESK. CDR3 length equals 14 residues. V was shortened by 2 bases and J by 8 bases, with 15 bases between the two germline ends. CDR3 sequence reads: CASSQTWQGGGYTF. As DNA, the CDR3 is TGTGCCAGCAGCCAAACGTGGCAGGGAGGCGGCTACACCTTC.